Shown below are 17 T cell receptor beta chains from a single sample sequenced in a study of cytotoxic CD8 clonotypes in ibrutinib-treated CLL. Assay: immunoSEQ multiplex PCR; the TCRdb copy retains only in-frame clones and omits some. The sample has about 24,000 clones; approximately 80% are singletons. The specimen comprised PBMCs, sampled before ibrutinib treatment. The receptors shown here come from a human donor with chronic lymphocytic leukemia.

This clone has a single count. V usage is TRBV30 and J usage is TRBJ1-1; D remains ambiguous. Germline assignment: CDR1 GTSNPN and CDR2 SVGIG (reference sequence). This CDR3 has 17 amino acids. V was shortened by 0 bases and J by 1 base, with 18 bases between the two germline ends. The CDR3 sequence is CAWSVHLGQPKNTEAFF. The CDR3 coding sequence is TGTGCCTGGAGTGTACACTTAGGGCAGCCAAAGAACACTGAAGCTTTCTTT.

This clone is labeled as medium-sized. V is TRBV28 and J is TRBJ2-7, with D perhaps matching TRBD1 (6 bases). From germline, CDR1 is MDHEN and CDR2 SYDVKM. This CDR3 spans 15 amino acids. Trimming removed 2 bases from V and 5 bases from J, with 16 bases in between. As DNA, the CDR3 is TGTGCCAGCAGTTTAAGGGCAGGGGCTTTCGACGAGCAGTACTTC. Residues: CASSLRAGAFDEQYF.

The rearrangement joins TRBV5-1 to TRBJ2-6; no clear D gene. Trimming removed 1 base from V and 0 bases from J, with 2 bases in between. The CDR3 length is 14 residues. The germline CDR1 and CDR2 sequences are SGHRS and YFSETQ. Here the CDR3 DNA reads TGCGCCAGCAGCTTGCGCTCTGGGGCCAACGTCCTGACTTTC. It translates to CASSLRSGANVLTF.

The rearrangement uses TRBV1 and TRBJ2-7; the table's TRBD1 call for D was not verified on the DNA. TRBV1 constitutes a pseudogene. This CDR3 spans 18 amino acids. In DNA, the CDR3 is TGCACCAGCAGCCAAGATAGGCCGGCCAGGGTAGGCTCCTACGAGCAGTACTTC. Translated: CTSSQDRPARVGSYEQYF.

The chain employs TRBV6-6 and TRBJ2-3, with 7 bases fitting TRBD2. The CDR3 totals 12 residues. The germline V gene encodes CDR1 MNHNY and CDR2 SVGAGI (reference sequence). Trimming took 6 bases from V and 5 from J; bases not matched to a gene: 2. The CDR3 sequence is CASSTGGDTQYF. CDR3 nucleotides: TGTGCCAGCAGCACGGGGGGAGATACGCAGTATTTT.

The chain couples TRBV18 to TRBJ2-1; no reliable D call. This CDR3 has 14 amino acids. V lost 3 bases and J 5 bases, leaving 11 bases between the germline ends. CDR1 is KGHSH, CDR2 LQKENI, per germline. The CDR3 loop is CASSPGNRDNEQFF. Here the CDR3 DNA reads TGTGCCAGCTCACCGGGGAACAGAGACAATGAGCAGTTCTTC.

J is TRBJ2-5 and V is TRBV30; 10 bases fit TRBD2. The CDR3 loop spans 17 amino acids. The junction had 12 bases not matched to a gene; V was cut back by 0 bases and J by 5 bases. Germline CDR1 reads GTSNPN; CDR2 reads SVGIG (reference sequence). The CDR3 is CAWSVPASGRGEETQYF. CDR3 coding DNA: TGTGCCTGGAGTGTACCCGCAAGCGGGAGGGGTGAGGAGACCCAGTACTTC.

This clone was observed a few times. The gene calls are TRBV5-6 and TRBJ2-7; D may correspond to TRBD1 or TRBD2 (5 bases each). Trimming cost V 5 bases and J 3 bases, with 21 bases left between them. The CDR3 length is 16 residues. The germline V gene has CDR1 SGHDT and CDR2 YYEEEE. The chain's CDR3 is CASSHRKGPRDYEQYF. The CDR3 bases are TGTGCCAGCAGTCATCGGAAGGGACCGAGGGACTACGAGCAGTACTTC.

The chain has TRBV28 and TRBJ2-1; possibly TRBD2 for D (5 bases). The CDR3 spans 14 residues. Trimming removed 4 bases from V and 4 bases from J, with 11 bases in between. CDR1 is MDHEN, CDR2 SYDVKM, per germline. The CDR3: CASSSGNRYNEQFF. CDR3 coding DNA: TGTGCCAGCAGTTCCGGGAATCGGTACAATGAGCAGTTCTTC.

The V call is TRBV25-1, the J call TRBJ2-5; D possibly corresponds to TRBD1 (6 bases). CDR1 MGHDK and CDR2 SYGVNS come from the germline V gene. The CDR3 totals 16 residues. Trimming took 6 bases from V and 2 from J, leaving 19 bases between them. CDR3: CASSDGTKLFQETQYF. The CDR3 DNA follows: TGTGCCAGCAGCGACGGGACAAAGCTTTTTCAAGAGACCCAGTACTTC.

This clone was picked up a small number of times. The CDR3 sequence is CASSPIIDWEYHTGEQFF. Here the CDR3 DNA reads TGTGCCAGCAGCCCAATAATCGACTGGGAGTACCATACGGGTGAGCAGTTCTTC. V usage is TRBV14 and J usage is TRBJ2-1, with a tentative D call TRBD2 (5 bases). V was trimmed by 4 bases and J by 9 bases, leaving 28 bases between them. The CDR3 has 18 amino acids. Looked up from germline, CDR1 is SGHDN and CDR2 is FVKESK.

This chain connects TRBV10-2 to TRBJ1-1; D unresolved. Germline loops: CDR1 WSHSY, CDR2 SAAADI. V was pared by 0 bases and J by 1 base, with 6 bases between. The CDR3 is 14 amino acids. CDR3 DNA: TGCGCCAGCAGTGAGTCTTTGGGGAACACTGAAGCTTTCTTT. Its translation: CASSESLGNTEAFF.

V usage is TRBV10-3 and J usage is TRBJ2-7; D gene unclear. In germline, CDR1 is ENHRY, CDR2 SYGVKD. The CDR3 is 13 amino acids. Trimming stripped 3 bases from V and 2 bases from J, with 8 bases between. The DNA for the CDR3 is TGTGCCATCAGTGAAACAAGAACCTACGAGCAGTACTTC. Its protein product is CAISETRTYEQYF.

The genes are TRBV7-2 and TRBJ2-7; the D is unclear. The CDR3 has 14 amino acids. The germline V gene encodes CDR1 SGHTA and CDR2 FQGNSA. V dropped 1 base and J dropped 0 bases, with 7 bases sitting between them. The DNA of the CDR3 is TGTGCCAGCAGCTTAGAGGCTACCTCCTACGAGCAGTACTTC. It yields the protein CASSLEATSYEQYF.

The chain combines TRBV5-4 with TRBJ2-1; D is possibly TRBD2 (5 bases). This CDR3 has 14 residues. V was shortened by 4 bases and J by 8 bases, with 16 bases between the two germline ends. CDR1 is SGHNT and CDR2 is YYREEE in the germline V gene (reference sequence). The CDR3 coding sequence is TGTGCCAGCAGCCCGGAGGACTCTCCCTATGAGCAGTTCTTC. It yields the protein CASSPEDSPYEQFF. The variable domain in full, with the rest retrieved from reference TRBV5-4 and TRBJ2-1, is ETGVTQSPTHLIKTRGQQVTLRCSSQSGHNTVSWYQQALGQGPQFIFQYYREEENGRGNFPPRFSGLQFPNYSSELNVNALELDDSALYLCASSPEDSPYEQFFGPGTRLTVL.

This chain uses TRBV28 with TRBJ2-1; the D is unclear. Germline V gives CDR1 MDHEN, CDR2 SYDVKM. V lost 8 bases, J lost 8 bases, and 7 bases lay in between. This CDR3 has 10 residues. Written as DNA, the CDR3 is TGTGCCAGCGCGGCGGATGAGCAGTTCTTC. It is translated as CASAADEQFF. The entire variable domain, with the rest obtained from reference TRBV28 and TRBJ2-1, is as follows: DVKVTQSSRYLVKRTGEKVFLECVQDMDHENMFWYRQDPGLGLRLIYFSYDVKMKEKGDIPEGYSVSREKKERFSLILESASTNQTSMYLCASAADEQFFGPGTRLTVL.

The chain combines TRBV6-1 with TRBJ2-3, with 11 nucleotides matching TRBD1. V gave up 4 bases and J gave up 3 bases; unmatched junction bases: 0. This CDR3 contains 14 residues. Germline CDR1 MNHNS, CDR2 SASEGT. Here the CDR3 DNA reads TGTGCCAGCAGTGGGGACAGGGGGACAGATACGCAGTATTTT. The encoded protein is CASSGDRGTDTQYF.